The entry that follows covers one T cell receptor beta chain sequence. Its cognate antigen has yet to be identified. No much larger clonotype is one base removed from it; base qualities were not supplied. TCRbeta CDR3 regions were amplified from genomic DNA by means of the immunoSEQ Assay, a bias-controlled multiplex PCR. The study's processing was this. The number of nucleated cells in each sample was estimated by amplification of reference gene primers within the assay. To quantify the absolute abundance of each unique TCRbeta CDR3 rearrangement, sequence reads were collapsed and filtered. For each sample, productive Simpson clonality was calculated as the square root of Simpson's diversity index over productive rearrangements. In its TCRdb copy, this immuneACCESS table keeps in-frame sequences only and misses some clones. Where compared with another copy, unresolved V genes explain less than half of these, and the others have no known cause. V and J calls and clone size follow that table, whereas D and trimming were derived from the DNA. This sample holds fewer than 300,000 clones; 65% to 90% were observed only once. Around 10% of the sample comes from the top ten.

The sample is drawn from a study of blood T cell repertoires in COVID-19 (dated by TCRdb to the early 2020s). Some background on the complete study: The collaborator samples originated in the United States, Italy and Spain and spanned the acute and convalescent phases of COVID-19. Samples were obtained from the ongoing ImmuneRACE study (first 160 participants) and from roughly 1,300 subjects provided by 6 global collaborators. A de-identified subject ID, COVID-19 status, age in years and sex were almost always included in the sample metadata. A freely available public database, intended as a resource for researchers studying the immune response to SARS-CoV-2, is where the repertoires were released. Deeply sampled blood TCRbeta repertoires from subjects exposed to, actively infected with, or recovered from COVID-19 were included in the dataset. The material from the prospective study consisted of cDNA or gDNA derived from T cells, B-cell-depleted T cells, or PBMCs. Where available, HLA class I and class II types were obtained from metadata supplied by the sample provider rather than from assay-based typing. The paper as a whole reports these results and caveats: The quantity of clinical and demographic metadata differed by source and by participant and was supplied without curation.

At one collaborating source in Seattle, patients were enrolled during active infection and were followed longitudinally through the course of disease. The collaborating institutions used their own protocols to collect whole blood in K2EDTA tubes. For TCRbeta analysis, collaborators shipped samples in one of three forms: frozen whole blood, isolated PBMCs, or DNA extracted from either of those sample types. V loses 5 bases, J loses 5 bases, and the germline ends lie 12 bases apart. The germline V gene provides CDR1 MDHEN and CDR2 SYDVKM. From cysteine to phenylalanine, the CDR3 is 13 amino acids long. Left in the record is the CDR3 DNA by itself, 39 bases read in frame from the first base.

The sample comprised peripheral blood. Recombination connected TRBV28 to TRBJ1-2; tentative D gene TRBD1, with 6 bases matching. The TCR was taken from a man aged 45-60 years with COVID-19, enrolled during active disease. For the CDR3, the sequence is CASSTGTPYGYTF. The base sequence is TGTGCCAGCAGTACCGGGACACCTTATGGCTACACCTTC.